This note documents a single T cell receptor (beta chain) sequence. This CDR3 comprises 11 residues. CDR1 is DFQATT, CDR2 SNEGSKA, per germline (reference sequence). This sample is drawn from a study of shared clonotypes between healthy human individuals. TCRdb's copy holds only in-frame clones and misses some; the assay was immunoSEQ multiplex PCR. The sample lists 2 million to 2.5 million clones, over 85% occurring once. The chain is built from TRBV20-1 and TRBJ1-1; D call uncertain. The sample was naive CD4+ T cells from PBMCs. Subset noted: CD45RA+ positively selected. The TCR originated in a man between 18 and 29 years old in good health. Some clones in this sample may be carry-over from other donors' samples. CDR3 sequence (DNA): TGCAGACCCTCAACGAACACTGAAGCTTTCTTT. Translation: CRPSTNTEAFF.